The next 32 T cell receptor beta chains were all read from a single sample in a study of shared clonotypes between healthy human individuals. Libraries were prepared by immunoSEQ multiplex PCR; TCRdb keeps only in-frame clonotypes and omits some of them. Among about 1.5 million clones, 95% to 99% were seen once, and the ten largest hold approximately 0.44%. Sequencing was carried out using naive CD4+ T cells sorted from blood. Subset here: CD45RA+ positively selected. All receptors derive from a man aged 25-45 years in good health.

The V and J genes are TRBV19 and TRBJ1-4; 7 bases align to TRBD1. The length of the CDR3 is 15 residues. V lost 5 bases and J lost 4; bases outside the gene matches: 7. Germline-derived CDR1 and CDR2 are LNHDA and SQIVND (reference sequence). CDR3 sequence: CASSVDRVLNEKLFF. DNA of the CDR3: TGTGCCAGTAGTGTTGACAGGGTGCTTAATGAAAAACTGTTTTTT.

This clone was counted only a few times. The chain recombines TRBV28 with TRBJ1-2; D gene uncertain. Germline-derived CDR1 and CDR2 are MDHEN and SYDVKM. The CDR3 has 15 residues. The ends were cut back, 4 bases at V and 2 bases at J, with 14 bases in the middle. The CDR3 reads CASSYFPTENYGYTF. DNA for the CDR3: TGTGCCAGCAGTTACTTCCCAACCGAGAACTATGGCTACACCTTC.

V is TRBV7-3 and J is TRBJ2-1; 8 bases are shared with TRBD2. The CDR3 length is 18 residues. Per germline, CDR1 SGHTA and CDR2 FQGTGA. J lost 1 base, V lost 3 bases, and 11 bases had no gene match. CDR3 protein: CASSFLASGPRSYNEQFF. The CDR3 DNA follows: TGTGCCAGCAGCTTCCTGGCTAGCGGGCCGAGGTCCTACAATGAGCAGTTCTTC.

V gene TRBV29-1 combines with J gene TRBJ2-3, with 7 positions matching TRBD1. The V and J ends lost 4 bases and 3 bases, in that order; junction bases with no gene match: 19. The length of the CDR3 is 18 residues. The germline V gene encodes CDR1 SQVTM and CDR2 ANQGSEA. In nucleotides, the CDR3 is TGCAGCGTTGGGGTGGGGGTCAGGGACAGCTTCACGACAGATACGCAGTATTTT. This codes for CSVGVGVRDSFTTDTQYF.

The rearrangement links TRBV6-5 to TRBJ1-4; D gene uncertain. Germline loops: CDR1 MNHEY, CDR2 SVGAGI. Trimming left V 0 bases short and J 13 bases short, with 15 bases between. This CDR3 has 14 residues. This CDR3 is CASSYSKIVRALFF. In DNA form, the CDR3 reads TGTGCCAGCAGTTACTCGAAAATAGTCCGGGCACTGTTTTTT.

This chain connects TRBV5-8 to TRBJ2-7; 9 bases are shared with TRBD2. Germline V gene sequence: CDR1 SGHTS, CDR2 YDEGEE. J lost 4 bases, V lost 0 bases, and 8 bases had no gene match. The CDR3 sequence is 16 residues long. CDR3 in amino acids: CASSLAKLAGTYEQYF. The CDR3, as DNA: TGTGCCAGCAGCTTGGCCAAACTAGCGGGCACATACGAGCAGTACTTC.

This clone appeared a single time. This sample also contains other DNA sequences that code for the same CDR3. The CDR3 sequence is CASSPTVETQYF. DNA for the CDR3: TGTGCCAGCTCACCAACTGTAGAGACCCAGTACTTC. The chain joins TRBV18 to TRBJ2-5, with D unresolved. The CDR3 covers 12 residues. Germline CDR1 is KGHSH and CDR2 is LQKENI. V lost 2 bases and J 4 bases, leaving 5 bases between the germline ends.

This chain connects TRBV27 to TRBJ1-5; the match to TRBD1 covers 9 bases. The CDR3 is 15 residues long. CDR1 and CDR2 (germline): MNHEY, SMNVEV (reference sequence). V shed 8 bases, J shed 4 bases, and the junction held 9 bases outside the gene matches. CDR3 nucleotide sequence: TGTGCCAGCGGGTACAGGGGGCTTGAGAATCAGCCCCAGCATTTT. It is translated as CASGYRGLENQPQHF.

As to this clone: In the same sample, other DNA sequences code for this CDR3. This chain connects TRBV5-1 to TRBJ2-1; D is undetermined. The CDR3 is made up of 13 amino acids. Trimming shortened V by 0 bases and J by 6 bases, and 7 bases separated the two germline ends. Germline V gene sequence: CDR1 SGHRS, CDR2 YFSETQ. This chain's CDR3 is CASSLARPNEQFF. CDR3 in DNA: TGCGCCAGCAGCTTGGCCAGGCCCAATGAGCAGTTCTTC. Variable domain in full (rest from reference TRBV5-1 and TRBJ2-1): KAGVTQTPRYLIKTRGQQVTLSCSPISGHRSVSWYQQTPGQGLQFLFEYFSETQRNKGNFPGRFSGRQFSNSRSEMNVSTLELGDSALYLCASSLARPNEQFFGPGTRLTVL.

The gene calls are TRBV18 and TRBJ2-7; perhaps D is TRBD1 or TRBD2 (6 bases each). The CDR3 length is 14 residues. In germline, CDR1 is KGHSH, CDR2 LQKENI. V lost 5 bases, J lost 6 bases, and 17 bases lay in between. In DNA form, the CDR3 reads TGTGCCAGCTCAACGGGGGCAGGGGCGGGCGAGCAGTACTTC. Its translation is CASSTGAGAGEQYF.

This rearrangement joins TRBV9 to TRBJ1-4; TRBD1 aligns across 10 bases. The germline gives CDR1 SGDLS, CDR2 YYNGEE. Germline trimming cut 4 bases from V and 5 bases from J; bases unmatched to any gene: 5. There are 15 residues in the CDR3. The CDR3 spells CASSIDRGPNEKLFF. DNA for the CDR3: TGTGCCAGCAGCATCGACAGGGGGCCCAATGAAAAACTGTTTTTT.

This clone was recorded only once. The chain joins TRBV19 to TRBJ2-3; possibly TRBD1 or TRBD2 for D (5 bases each). Germline lookup yields CDR1 LNHDA and CDR2 SQIVND (reference sequence). Trimming took 7 bases from V and 0 from J, leaving 14 bases between them. CDR3 length: 15 residues. The CDR3, as DNA: TGTGCCAGTAATGGACCCGGGGCTAGCACAGATACGCAGTATTTT. Residues: CASNGPGASTDTQYF.

The chain joins TRBV28 to TRBJ2-7, with 8 bases matching TRBD1. After removal of 5 bases from V and 9 bases from J, the junction contained 12 bases not matched to a gene. Germline CDR1 MDHEN, CDR2 SYDVKM. The CDR3 runs 14 residues. The CDR3 protein is CASSLGTGATGQYF. In nucleotides, the CDR3 is TGTGCCAGCAGTCTCGGGACAGGAGCTACGGGGCAGTACTTC. Full variable domain (rest looked up from reference TRBV28 and TRBJ2-7): DVKVTQSSRYLVKRTGEKVFLECVQDMDHENMFWYRQDPGLGLRLIYFSYDVKMKEKGDIPEGYSVSREKKERFSLILESASTNQTSMYLCASSLGTGATGQYFGPGTRLTVT.

The chain carries TRBV7-9 and TRBJ1-3; 12 bases fit TRBD1. Trimming at V came to 7 bases and at J to 3 bases, leaving 13 bases not matched to a gene. Germline CDR1 and CDR2: SEHNR and FQNEAQ (reference sequence). CDR3 length: 18 residues. CDR3 nucleotides: TGTGCCAGCACCCTCTCGGGACAGGGGGCTGAGGGTGGAAACACCATATATTTT. Residues: CASTLSGQGAEGGNTIYF.

As regards this clone: The sample has other DNA sequences that encode this CDR3 too. The CDR3 DNA is TGTGCCAGCAGCCCGGGACTGGCGGGAGTTTACGAGCAGTACTTC. This encodes CASSPGLAGVYEQYF. This sequence joins TRBV5-4 and TRBJ2-7, with TRBD2 identical over 7 bases. The CDR3 is 15 amino acids. Per the germline V gene, CDR1 is SGHNT and CDR2 is YYREEE (reference sequence). V gave up 4 bases and J gave up 4 bases; unmatched junction bases: 11.

This rearrangement joins TRBV12-5 to TRBJ2-3, with D possibly matching TRBD1 (5 bases). There are 15 residues in the CDR3. Between the trimmed V and J ends, which lost 1 base and 4 bases, there was a span of 12 bases. In germline, CDR1 is LGHNT, CDR2 FRNRAP. The CDR3 spells CASGLGDTGSDTQYF. DNA of the CDR3: TGTGCTAGTGGTTTGGGTGATACAGGTTCAGATACGCAGTATTTT.

The count of this clone is one. This chain links TRBV7-9 with TRBJ2-5; D is unresolved. V dropped 7 bases and J dropped 5 bases, with 14 bases sitting between them. This CDR3 spans 13 amino acids. Germline assignment: CDR1 SEHNR and CDR2 FQNEAQ (reference sequence). CDR3 sequence (DNA): TGTGCCAGCAACGAACTCACCAGGGAGACCCAGTACTTC. Its translation: CASNELTRETQYF. The full variable domain, completed using reference TRBV7-9 and TRBJ2-5, is DTGVSQNPRHKITKRGQNVTFRCDPISEHNRLYWYRQTLGQGPEFLTYFQNEAQLEKSRLLSDRFSAERPKGSFSTLEIQRTEQGDSAMYLCASNELTRETQYFGPGTRLLVL.

The chain links TRBV29-1 to TRBJ1-1, with D possibly TRBD1 on 5 matching bases. Germline CDR1 and CDR2: SQVTM and ANQGSEA. This CDR3 is built from 13 residues. The V gene lost 6 bases and the J gene lost 0 bases, with 11 bases spanning the gap. The CDR3, as DNA: TGCAGCGTCTCCGCAGGGCTGAACACTGAAGCTTTCTTT. It encodes CSVSAGLNTEAFF.

The chain has TRBV29-1 and TRBJ1-1, with D possibly matching TRBD1 (5 bases). Germline V gene data show CDR1 as SQVTM and CDR2 as ANQGSEA. There are 14 residues in the CDR3. The CDR3 nucleotides are TGCCGGGCCGACCTAGGGGATAGGAACACTGAAGCTTTCTTT. It translates to CRADLGDRNTEAFF.

This chain connects TRBV7-8 to TRBJ2-1; D is undetermined. Trimming took 5 bases from V and 6 from J, leaving 14 bases between them. This CDR3 has 14 amino acids. The germline gives CDR1 SGHVS, CDR2 FQNEAQ. The chain's CDR3 is CASSPYRTGNEQFF. The CDR3 DNA reads as TGTGCCAGCAGCCCCTACCGGACCGGCAATGAGCAGTTCTTC.

The CDR3 DNA sequence: TGTGCCAGCAGCTTAGGTAGCAGAGATCAGCCCCAGCATTTT. It encodes CASSLGSRDQPQHF. The chain couples TRBV11-1 to TRBJ1-5; D is unresolved. The length of the CDR3 is 14 residues. The germline gives CDR1 SGHAT, CDR2 FQDESV (reference sequence). Trimming stripped 1 base from V and 5 bases from J, with 9 bases between.

Concerning this clone itself: Other DNA sequences in the same sample also yield this CDR3. This sequence joins TRBV2 and TRBJ1-5; D is undetermined. Germline V lookup: CDR1 SNHLY, CDR2 FYNNEI. The V gene lost 1 base and the J gene lost 2 bases, with 0 bases spanning the gap. The CDR3 extends over 12 amino acids. The CDR3, as DNA: TGTGCCAGCAGTGAAGGCAATCAGCCCCAGCATTTT. Amino acids: CASSEGNQPQHF.

The chain carries TRBV14 and TRBJ1-2, with D perhaps matching TRBD1 (5 bases). V lost 4 bases, J lost 2 bases, and 8 bases lay in between. The germline V gene encodes CDR1 SGHDN and CDR2 FVKESK. The CDR3 is 13 residues long. The CDR3, as DNA: TGTGCCAGCAGCCGAGGGGTGAACTATGGCTACACCTTC. Encoded protein: CASSRGVNYGYTF.

The CDR3 DNA follows: TGTGCCAGCGGGAGTCCGCTCAATCCCTACGAGCAGTACTTC. The encoded protein is CASGSPLNPYEQYF. This chain joins TRBV5-4 and TRBJ2-7, with D possibly TRBD2 on 5 matching bases. Germline-derived CDR1 and CDR2 are SGHNT and YYREEE (reference sequence). The CDR3 sequence is 14 residues long. Trimming removed 7 bases at V and 2 bases at J, with 16 bases between.

Only one count was recorded for this clone. The chain's CDR3 is CASSPPATQGEQYF. DNA for the CDR3: TGTGCCAGTAGTCCCCCGGCCACCCAGGGAGAGCAGTACTTC. The chain links TRBV19 to TRBJ2-7, with D maybe TRBD1 (5 bases). Germline-derived CDR1 and CDR2 are LNHDA and SQIVND (reference sequence). The CDR3 is 14 amino acids. The V and J ends lost 5 bases and 7 bases respectively, with 18 bases between them.

The chain combines TRBV5-6 with TRBJ1-1; no clear D gene. Looked up from germline, CDR1 is SGHDT and CDR2 is YYEEEE. The V end lost 6 bases, the J end lost 1 base, and 16 bases lay between the germline ends. The CDR3 loop spans 15 amino acids. CDR3 in amino acids: CASTSEKRTNTEAFF. DNA for the CDR3: TGTGCCAGCACCTCCGAGAAAAGAACGAACACTGAAGCTTTCTTT.

This clone has just one count. The chain is built from TRBV7-9 and TRBJ2-7; possible D gene TRBD1, 6 bases. The germline V and J ends were trimmed by 5 bases and 3 bases, with 14 bases remaining between them. The CDR3 has 14 amino acids. The germline CDR1 and CDR2 sequences are SEHNR and FQNEAQ (reference sequence). CDR3 residues: CASSLQTGIYEQYF. The CDR3 region has the DNA TGTGCCAGCAGCCTTCAGACAGGTATCTACGAGCAGTACTTC.

The J gene is TRBJ1-2, the V gene TRBV28; TRBD1 is a possible D gene (5 bases). The CDR3 sequence is 13 residues long. V was pared by 6 bases and J by 4 bases, with 12 bases between. Germline CDR1 reads MDHEN; CDR2 reads SYDVKM. The DNA for the CDR3 is TGTGCCAGCAGCCAGGGAGGGCGCTATGGCTACACCTTC. Translation: CASSQGGRYGYTF.

This chain joins TRBV5-1 and TRBJ2-7, with 11 bases that match TRBD2. Per the germline V gene, CDR1 is SGHRS and CDR2 is YFSETQ. J was trimmed by 3 bases and V by 0 bases; bases with no gene match: 11. The CDR3 totals 18 residues. This chain's CDR3 is CASSLDLRASGRFYEQYF. The CDR3, as DNA: TGCGCCAGCAGCTTGGACTTACGGGCTAGCGGGAGGTTCTACGAGCAGTACTTC.

The chain recombines TRBV4-1 with TRBJ2-1; 7 nucleotides align to TRBD2. The CDR3 spans 15 residues. V gave up 1 base and J gave up 7 bases; unmatched junction bases: 7. Germline-derived CDR1 and CDR2 are MGHRA and YSYEKL. CDR3 bases: TGCGCCAGCAGCCAAGTCCGACTAGCTGATAATGAGCAGTTCTTC. It codes for CASSQVRLADNEQFF.

V and J are TRBV19 and TRBJ1-5; D call uncertain. CDR1 and CDR2 (germline): LNHDA, SQIVND (reference sequence). This CDR3 has 15 residues. V lost 3 bases, J lost 3 bases, and 12 bases lay in between. The CDR3 nucleotides are TGTGCCAGTAGTATCGTGGGGAGACTCAATCAGCCCCAGCATTTT. Translating it yields CASSIVGRLNQPQHF.

This clone was seen a single time. This sample also contains other DNA sequences that code for the same CDR3. The chain employs TRBV5-6 and TRBJ1-1; 9 bases are shared with TRBD1. Trimming took 3 bases from V and 5 from J; bases not matched to a gene: 5. The CDR3 runs 14 residues. Germline values: CDR1 SGHDT, CDR2 YYEEEE. This CDR3 reads CASSWGQGGTEAFF. The CDR3 coding sequence is TGTGCCAGCAGCTGGGGACAGGGAGGTACTGAAGCTTTCTTT.